This T cell receptor beta chain was captured in a study of cytomegalovirus exposure and HLA in healthy donors. CDR3 length equals 13 residues. A note on this clone: Antigen unknown.

Vbeta (60) and Jbeta (13) primers were used in the PCR. Data came from immunoSEQ multiplex PCR; TCRdb stores just in-frame clones and leaves some out. The profile shows about 280,000 clones, roughly 89% of them singletons. Study observations and caveats: In a later analysis, most CMV-associated TCR beta chains appeared HLA-restricted. The study labeled fewer than 200 TCR beta chains cytomegalovirus-associated.

This TCR was sampled from a woman between 18 and 29 years old in good health and CMV-seronegative. V gene TRBV7-5 combines with J gene TRBJ2-1; whether TRBD2, the table's D call, matches the DNA was not checked. TRBV7-5 is a documented pseudogene. The sequencing sample was made of PBMCs. CDR3 in amino acids: CARKRSHIGEQFF. The CDR3 DNA sequence: TGTGCCAGAAAGCGGTCCCATATCGGTGAGCAGTTCTTC.